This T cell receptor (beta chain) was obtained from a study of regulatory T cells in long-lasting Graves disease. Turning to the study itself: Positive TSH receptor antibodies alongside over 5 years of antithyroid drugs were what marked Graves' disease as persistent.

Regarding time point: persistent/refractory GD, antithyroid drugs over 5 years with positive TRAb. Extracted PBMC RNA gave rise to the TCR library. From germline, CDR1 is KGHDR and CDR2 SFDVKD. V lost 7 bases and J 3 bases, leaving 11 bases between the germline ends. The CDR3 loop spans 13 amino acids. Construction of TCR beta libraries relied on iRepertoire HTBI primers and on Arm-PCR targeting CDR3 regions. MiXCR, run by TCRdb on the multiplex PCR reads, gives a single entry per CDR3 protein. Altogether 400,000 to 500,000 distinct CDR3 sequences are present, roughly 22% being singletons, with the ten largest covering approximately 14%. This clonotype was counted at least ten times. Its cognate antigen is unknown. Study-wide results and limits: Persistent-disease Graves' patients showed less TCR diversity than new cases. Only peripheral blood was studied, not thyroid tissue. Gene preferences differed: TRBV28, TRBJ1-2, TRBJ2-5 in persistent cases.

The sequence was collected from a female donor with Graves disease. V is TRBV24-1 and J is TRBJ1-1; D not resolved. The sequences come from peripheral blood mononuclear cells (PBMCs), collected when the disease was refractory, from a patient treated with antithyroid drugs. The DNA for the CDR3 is TGTGCCACCAGATCGCTGTCGGACACTGAAGCTTTCTTT. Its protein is CATRSLSDTEAFF.